This is a list of T cell receptor beta chains from one sample in a study of cytomegalovirus exposure and HLA in healthy donors. Repertoires were generated with immunoSEQ multiplex PCR, while TCRdb's copy carries only in-frame clones and drops some. The profile shows roughly 160,000 clones, roughly 80% of them singletons. The sample was PBMCs. These receptors originate from a male donor in good health and CMV-seronegative. CDR3s include the opening cysteine and the closing phenylalanine or tryptophan. The D gene is left open where the match is weak. A clone size is listed for some rows: how often the clone was seen (once, few, many), or a class if it is expanded.

v_gene: TRBV5-1; abundance: NA; d_gene: NA; j_gene: TRBJ1-2; CDR3aa: CASSLEQGRRGYTF
v_gene: TRBV6-1; abundance: NA; d_gene: NA; j_gene: TRBJ2-2; CDR3aa: CASTARAYTGELFF
v_gene: TRBV13; abundance: NA; d_gene: TRBD2; j_gene: TRBJ2-5; CDR3aa: CASSLWGGEETQYF
v_gene: TRBV9; abundance: few; d_gene: NA; j_gene: TRBJ1-5; CDR3aa: CASSQTGVGNQPQHF
v_gene: TRBV4-1; abundance: NA; d_gene: NA; j_gene: TRBJ1-4; CDR3aa: CASSQTGTGNEKLFF
v_gene: TRBV5-5; abundance: NA; d_gene: NA; j_gene: TRBJ1-1; CDR3aa: CASSFLGDGAEAFF
v_gene: TRBV5-1; abundance: NA; d_gene: TRBD1; j_gene: TRBJ2-5; CDR3aa: CASSLEDRAETQYF
v_gene: TRBV7-9; abundance: NA; d_gene: NA; j_gene: TRBJ1-1; CDR3aa: CASSLLVDTEAFF
v_gene: TRBV27; abundance: NA; d_gene: TRBD1; j_gene: TRBJ1-1; CDR3aa: CASSTGGMNTEAFF
v_gene: TRBV19; abundance: NA; d_gene: TRBD1; j_gene: NA; CDR3aa: CASSNYGTASYEQYF
v_gene: TRBV9; abundance: once; d_gene: NA; j_gene: TRBJ2-5; CDR3aa: CASSVASSNPAETQYF
v_gene: TRBV5-1; abundance: NA; d_gene: NA; j_gene: TRBJ2-3; CDR3aa: CASSLGQSTDTQYF
v_gene: TRBV9; abundance: NA; d_gene: TRBD1; j_gene: TRBJ1-3; CDR3aa: CASSGGQGTGNTIYF
v_gene: TRBV5-1; abundance: NA; d_gene: TRBD1; j_gene: TRBJ1-2; CDR3aa: CASSVTGGSFYGYTF
v_gene: TRBV19; abundance: NA; d_gene: NA; j_gene: TRBJ1-2; CDR3aa: CASSIQTGNYGYTF
v_gene: TRBV11-2; abundance: NA; d_gene: TRBD2; j_gene: TRBJ2-5; CDR3aa: CASSLFQRGGRETQYF
v_gene: TRBV13; abundance: NA; d_gene: NA; j_gene: TRBJ1-1; CDR3aa: CASSLSTPSGWAEAFF
v_gene: TRBV19; abundance: few; d_gene: NA; j_gene: TRBJ2-1; CDR3aa: CASSIEDLTYNEQFF
v_gene: TRBV18; abundance: NA; d_gene: TRBD1; j_gene: TRBJ1-1; CDR3aa: CASSPLTGDYTEAFF
v_gene: TRBV9; abundance: NA; d_gene: TRBD2; j_gene: TRBJ2-2; CDR3aa: CASSPRGSGATGELFF
v_gene: TRBV5-1; abundance: NA; d_gene: TRBD1; j_gene: TRBJ1-6; CDR3aa: CASSSGTENSPLHF
v_gene: TRBV6-4; abundance: NA; d_gene: NA; j_gene: TRBJ2-6; CDR3aa: CARQGHSSGANVLTF
v_gene: TRBV5-4; abundance: NA; d_gene: NA; j_gene: TRBJ2-6; CDR3aa: CASSSVSRSGANVLTF
v_gene: TRBV11-2; abundance: NA; d_gene: NA; j_gene: TRBJ2-1; CDR3aa: CASSFLGNEQFF
v_gene: TRBV10-3; abundance: NA; d_gene: NA; j_gene: TRBJ1-5; CDR3aa: CAISGGGANQPQHF
v_gene: TRBV5-1; abundance: NA; d_gene: TRBD1; j_gene: TRBJ1-1; CDR3aa: CASSVQGATQAFF
v_gene: TRBV12-5; abundance: NA; d_gene: NA; j_gene: TRBJ1-5; CDR3aa: CASGLSGLSASNQPQHF
v_gene: TRBV27; abundance: once; d_gene: TRBD2; j_gene: TRBJ2-1; CDR3aa: CASSLDGGGAIYEQFF
v_gene: TRBV12-5; abundance: NA; d_gene: TRBD1; j_gene: TRBJ2-2; CDR3aa: CASGLRQGAIGELFF
v_gene: TRBV4-3; abundance: NA; d_gene: NA; j_gene: TRBJ2-1; CDR3aa: CASSQLPGSSQFF
v_gene: TRBV15; abundance: NA; d_gene: TRBD1; j_gene: TRBJ2-7; CDR3aa: CATSTGTGGSYEQYF
v_gene: TRBV5-1; abundance: NA; d_gene: NA; j_gene: TRBJ2-3; CDR3aa: CASSLSGASTDTQYF
v_gene: TRBV4-2; abundance: NA; d_gene: NA; j_gene: TRBJ1-2; CDR3aa: CASRQNPGLENYGYTF
v_gene: TRBV10-3; abundance: NA; d_gene: NA; j_gene: TRBJ1-5; CDR3aa: CATRRDGAYSNQPQHF
v_gene: TRBV28; abundance: NA; d_gene: TRBD2; j_gene: TRBJ2-5; CDR3aa: CASSLWGGYQETQYF
v_gene: TRBV2; abundance: NA; d_gene: NA; j_gene: TRBJ2-5; CDR3aa: CASSEPLLETQYF
v_gene: TRBV2; abundance: NA; d_gene: NA; j_gene: TRBJ1-5; CDR3aa: CASSEPNQPQHF
v_gene: TRBV7-6; abundance: NA; d_gene: TRBD1; j_gene: TRBJ2-1; CDR3aa: CASSPGQVPYNEQFF